This TCR beta chain was recovered during a study of T cells after yellow fever vaccination. V lost 0 bases and J lost 0; bases outside the gene matches: 9. Per germline, CDR1 MNHEY and CDR2 SVGAGI. The CDR3 sequence is 18 residues long. TCRdb re-analysed the 5' RACE reads in MiXCR, keeping a single row per CDR3 protein. The data hold about 120,000 distinct CDR3 sequences, with about 8.2% observed a single time. This receptor was identified in a man aged 18-30 years who received the YFV17D yellow fever vaccine. The rearrangement links TRBV6-5 to TRBJ2-3; 7 positions agree with TRBD1. Specimen: CD8+ T cells sorted from PBMCs, collected on the day of the yellow fever booster vaccination. The CDR3 region has the DNA TGTGCCAGCAGTTACTCGACCAGGGACAGCCCTAGCACAGATACGCAGTATTTT. This encodes CASSYSTRDSPSTDTQYF.